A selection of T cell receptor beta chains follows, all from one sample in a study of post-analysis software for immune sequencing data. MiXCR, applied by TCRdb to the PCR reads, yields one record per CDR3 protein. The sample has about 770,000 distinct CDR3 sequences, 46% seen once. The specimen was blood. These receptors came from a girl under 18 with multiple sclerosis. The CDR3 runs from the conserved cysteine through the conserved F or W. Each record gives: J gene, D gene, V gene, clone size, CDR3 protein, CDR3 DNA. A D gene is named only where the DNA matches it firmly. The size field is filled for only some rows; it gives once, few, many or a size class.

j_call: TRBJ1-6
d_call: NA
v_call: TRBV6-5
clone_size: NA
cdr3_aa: CASSYSAAPPSYNSPLHF
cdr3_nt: TGTGCCAGCAGTTATAGCGCAGCACCCCCCTCCTATAATTCACCCCTCCACTTT

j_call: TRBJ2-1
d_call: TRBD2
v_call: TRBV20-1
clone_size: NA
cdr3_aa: CSARDPSGISYNEQFF
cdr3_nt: TGCAGTGCTAGAGACCCTAGCGGGATCTCCTACAATGAGCAGTTCTTC

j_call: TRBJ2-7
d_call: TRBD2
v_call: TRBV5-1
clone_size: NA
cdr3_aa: CASSLEREGYEQYF
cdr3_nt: TGCGCCAGCAGCTTGGAGCGGGAGGGCTACGAGCAGTACTTC

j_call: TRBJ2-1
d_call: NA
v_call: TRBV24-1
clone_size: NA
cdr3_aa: CATRGVWQGGEQFF
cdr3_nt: TGTGCCACCAGAGGGGTGTGGCAGGGGGGTGAGCAGTTCTTC

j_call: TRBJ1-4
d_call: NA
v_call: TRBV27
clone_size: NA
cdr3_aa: CASSFRTTNEKLFF
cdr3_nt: TGTGCCAGCAGTTTTCGGACAACTAATGAAAAACTGTTTTTT

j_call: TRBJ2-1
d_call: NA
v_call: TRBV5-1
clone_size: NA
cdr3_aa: CASSLGVREGGDNEQFF
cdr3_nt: TGCGCCAGCAGCTTGGGGGTCCGGGAAGGTGGGGACAATGAGCAGTTCTTC

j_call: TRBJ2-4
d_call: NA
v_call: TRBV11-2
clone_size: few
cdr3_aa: CASSSPGRGNIQYF
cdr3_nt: TGTGCCAGCAGCTCCCCGGGAAGGGGAAACATTCAGTACTTC

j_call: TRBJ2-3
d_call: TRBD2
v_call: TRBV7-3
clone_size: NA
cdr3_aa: CASSLMGGRGTDTQYF
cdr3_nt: TGTGCCAGCAGCTTAATGGGGGGGAGAGGCACAGATACGCAGTATTTT

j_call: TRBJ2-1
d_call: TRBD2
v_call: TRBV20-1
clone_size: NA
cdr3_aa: CSARSFKGLVSFDEQFF
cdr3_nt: TGCAGTGCTAGATCTTTCAAGGGACTAGTGTCTTTCGATGAGCAGTTCTTC

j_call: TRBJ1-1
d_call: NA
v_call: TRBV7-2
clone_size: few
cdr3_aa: CASSFFVDTEAFF
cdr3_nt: TGTGCCAGCAGCTTTTTCGTGGACACTGAAGCTTTCTTT

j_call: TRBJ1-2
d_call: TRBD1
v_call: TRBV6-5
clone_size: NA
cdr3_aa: CASTMTGDGYTF
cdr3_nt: TGTGCCAGCACTATGACAGGGGACGGCTACACCTTC

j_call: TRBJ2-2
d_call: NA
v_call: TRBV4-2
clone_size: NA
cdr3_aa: CASSPWGSLAGELFF
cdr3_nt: TGTGCCAGCAGCCCTTGGGGGAGCCTTGCCGGGGAGCTGTTTTTT

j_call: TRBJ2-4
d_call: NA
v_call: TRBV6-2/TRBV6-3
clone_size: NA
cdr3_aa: CASSYARGGLEQYF
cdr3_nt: TGTGCCAGCAGTTACGCTCGAGGGGGGCTTGAGCAGTACTTC

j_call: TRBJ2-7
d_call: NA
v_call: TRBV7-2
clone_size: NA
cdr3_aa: CASSFLPGLPYEQYF
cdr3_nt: TGTGCCAGCAGCTTCCTACCGGGACTCCCCTACGAGCAGTACTTC

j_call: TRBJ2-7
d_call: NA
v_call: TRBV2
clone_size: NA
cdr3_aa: CASSAGQWGYEQYF
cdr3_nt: TGTGCCAGCAGTGCGGGGCAGTGGGGCTACGAGCAGTACTTC

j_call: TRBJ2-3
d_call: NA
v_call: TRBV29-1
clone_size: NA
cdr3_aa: CKVEASEDTDTQYF
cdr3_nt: TGTAAGGTAGAAGCTAGCGAGGACACAGATACGCAGTATTTT

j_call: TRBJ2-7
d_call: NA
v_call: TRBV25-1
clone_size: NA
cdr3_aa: CASSDPSDIYYEQYF
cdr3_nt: TGTGCCAGCAGTGACCCTTCGGACATTTACTACGAGCAGTACTTC

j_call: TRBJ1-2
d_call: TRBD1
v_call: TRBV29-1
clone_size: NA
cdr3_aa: CSVPDRADGYTF
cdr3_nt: TGCAGCGTTCCGGACAGGGCCGATGGCTACACCTTC

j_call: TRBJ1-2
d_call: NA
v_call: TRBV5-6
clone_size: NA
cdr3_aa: CASSRQAGWPDYGYTF
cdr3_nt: TGTGCCAGCAGCCGTCAAGCGGGGTGGCCGGACTATGGCTACACCTTC

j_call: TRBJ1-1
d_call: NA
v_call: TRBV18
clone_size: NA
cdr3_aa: CASSPNQIGREAFF
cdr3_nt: TGTGCCAGCTCACCAAATCAAATAGGCCGTGAAGCTTTCTTT

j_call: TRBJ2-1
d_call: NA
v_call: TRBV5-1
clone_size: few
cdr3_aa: CASSPFRALEEQFF
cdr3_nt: TGCGCCAGCAGCCCCTTTCGGGCGTTAGAAGAGCAGTTCTTC

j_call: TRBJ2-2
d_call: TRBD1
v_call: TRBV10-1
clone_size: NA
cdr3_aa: CASSDRGTGGSGELFF
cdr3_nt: TGCGCCAGCAGTGACCGAGGGACAGGCGGTTCCGGGGAGCTGTTTTTT

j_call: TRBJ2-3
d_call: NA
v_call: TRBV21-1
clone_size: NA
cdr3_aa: CASSRTLAGVTDTQYF
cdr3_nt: TGTGCCAGCAGTCGCACACTAGCGGGAGTCACAGATACGCAGTATTTT

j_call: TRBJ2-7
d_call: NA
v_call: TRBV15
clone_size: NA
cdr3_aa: CATAGGGIHEQYF
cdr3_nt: TGTGCCACCGCCGGCGGAGGGATCCACGAGCAGTACTTC

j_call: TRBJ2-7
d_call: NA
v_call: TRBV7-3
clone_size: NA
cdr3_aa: CASSLNPGLSYEQYF
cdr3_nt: TGTGCCAGCAGCTTAAACCCGGGCCTCTCCTACGAGCAGTACTTC

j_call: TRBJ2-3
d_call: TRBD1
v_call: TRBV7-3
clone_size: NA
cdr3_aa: CASSPIGTGSNLDTQYF
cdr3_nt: TGTGCCAGCAGCCCCATTGGGACAGGGAGTAATTTGGATACGCAGTATTTT

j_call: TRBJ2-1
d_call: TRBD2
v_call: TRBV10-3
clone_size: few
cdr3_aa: CAISGGSGSHNEQFF
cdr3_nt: TGTGCCATCAGCGGGGGGAGCGGGAGCCACAATGAGCAGTTCTTC

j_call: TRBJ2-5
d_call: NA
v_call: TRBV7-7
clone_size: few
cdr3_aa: CASSLAVTEETQYF
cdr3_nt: TGTGCTAGCAGCTTAGCTGTGACAGAAGAGACCCAGTACTTC

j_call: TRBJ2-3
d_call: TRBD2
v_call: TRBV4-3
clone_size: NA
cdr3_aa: CASSQVPPLAGADTQYF
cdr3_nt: TGCGCCAGCAGCCAAGTCCCCCCTCTAGCGGGAGCAGATACGCAGTATTTT

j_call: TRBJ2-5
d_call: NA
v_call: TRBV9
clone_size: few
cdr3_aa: CASSVDDPPGETQYF
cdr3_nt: TGTGCCAGCAGCGTAGATGACCCCCCGGGGGAGACCCAGTACTTC

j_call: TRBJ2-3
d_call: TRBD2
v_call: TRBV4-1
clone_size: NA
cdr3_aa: CASSYPLAGETDTQYF
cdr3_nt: TGCGCCAGCAGCTACCCCCTAGCGGGAGAGACAGATACGCAGTATTTT

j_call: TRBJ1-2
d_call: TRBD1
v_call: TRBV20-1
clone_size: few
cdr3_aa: CSANQDRNYGYTF
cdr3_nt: TGCAGTGCCAACCAGGACAGGAACTATGGCTACACCTTC

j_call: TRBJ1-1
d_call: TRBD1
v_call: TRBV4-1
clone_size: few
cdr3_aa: CASSQESYGTGRGTEAFF
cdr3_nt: TGCGCCAGCAGCCAAGAGTCCTACGGGACAGGGCGGGGCACTGAAGCTTTCTTT

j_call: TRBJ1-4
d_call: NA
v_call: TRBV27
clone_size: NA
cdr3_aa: CASSSRRSSEKLFF
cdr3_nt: TGTGCCAGCAGTTCCCGGAGGAGTAGTGAAAAACTGTTTTTT

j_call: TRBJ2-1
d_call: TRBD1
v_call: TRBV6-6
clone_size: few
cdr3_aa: CASSYSGQGADEQFF
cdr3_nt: TGTGCCAGCAGTTACTCAGGACAGGGGGCCGATGAGCAGTTCTTC

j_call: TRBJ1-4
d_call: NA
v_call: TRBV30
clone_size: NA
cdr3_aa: CAWSVWRQDRTNEKLFF
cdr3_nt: TGTGCCTGGAGTGTGTGGCGTCAGGACAGAACTAATGAAAAACTGTTTTTT

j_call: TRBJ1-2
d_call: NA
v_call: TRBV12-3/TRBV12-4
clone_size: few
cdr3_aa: CASSLAMQYGYTF
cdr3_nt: TGTGCCAGCAGTTTGGCTATGCAATATGGCTACACCTTC

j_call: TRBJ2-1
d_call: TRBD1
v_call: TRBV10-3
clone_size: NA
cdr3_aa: CAINGDRSDNEQFF
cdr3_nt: TGTGCCATCAACGGGGACAGGTCGGACAATGAGCAGTTCTTC

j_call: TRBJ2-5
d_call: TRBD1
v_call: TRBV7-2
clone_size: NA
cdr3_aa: CASSLVRQGAGETQYF
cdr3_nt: TGTGCCAGCAGCTTAGTACGGCAGGGGGCCGGGGAGACCCAGTACTTC

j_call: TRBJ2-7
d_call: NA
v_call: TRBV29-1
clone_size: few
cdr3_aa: CSVLTGRSSYEQYF
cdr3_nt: TGCAGCGTATTGACAGGGAGGAGCTCCTACGAGCAGTACTTC

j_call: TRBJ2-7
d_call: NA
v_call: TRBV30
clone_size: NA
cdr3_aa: CAWSVLAYERYF
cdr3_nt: TGTGCCTGGAGTGTACTCGCTTACGAGCGGTACTTC

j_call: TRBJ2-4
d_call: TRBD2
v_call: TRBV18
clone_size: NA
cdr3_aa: CASSPLREGAKNIQYF
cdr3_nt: TGTGCCAGCTCACCTCTCCGGGAGGGTGCCAAAAACATTCAGTACTTC

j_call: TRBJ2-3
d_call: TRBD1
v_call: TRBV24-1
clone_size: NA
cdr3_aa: CATSDHAPGTGNLLTDTQYF
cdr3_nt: TGTGCCACCAGTGATCACGCCCCCGGGACAGGGAACCTCCTTACAGATACGCAGTATTTT

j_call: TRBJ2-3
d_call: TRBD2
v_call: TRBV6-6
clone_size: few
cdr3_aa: CASSYLAGGTDTQYF
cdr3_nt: TGTGCCAGCAGTTACCTAGCGGGGGGCACAGATACGCAGTATTTT

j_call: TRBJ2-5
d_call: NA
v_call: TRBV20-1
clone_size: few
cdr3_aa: CSARYQETQYF
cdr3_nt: TGCAGTGCTAGGTACCAAGAGACCCAGTACTTC

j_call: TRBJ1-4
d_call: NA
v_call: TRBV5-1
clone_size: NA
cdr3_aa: CASNLDGGRSGEKLFF
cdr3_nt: TGCGCCAGCAACTTGGATGGGGGAAGAAGCGGTGAAAAACTGTTTTTT

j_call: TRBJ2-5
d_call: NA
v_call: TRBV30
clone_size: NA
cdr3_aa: CAWSVGPGFGKTQYF
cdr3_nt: TGTGCCTGGAGTGTGGGCCCGGGGTTTGGGAAGACCCAGTACTTC

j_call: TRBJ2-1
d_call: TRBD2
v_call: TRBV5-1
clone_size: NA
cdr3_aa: CASRLTSGGDNEQFF
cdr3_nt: TGCGCCAGCAGGCTGACTAGCGGAGGAGACAATGAGCAGTTCTTC

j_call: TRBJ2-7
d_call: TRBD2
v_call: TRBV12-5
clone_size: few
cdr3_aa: CASGSPSGGYEQYF
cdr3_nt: TGTGCTAGTGGTTCCCCGTCGGGGGGGTACGAGCAGTACTTC

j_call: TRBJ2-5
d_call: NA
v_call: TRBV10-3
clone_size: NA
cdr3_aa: CAISPGGQKEQYF
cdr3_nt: TGTGCCATTTCCCCCGGGGGGCAGAAAGAGCAGTACTTC

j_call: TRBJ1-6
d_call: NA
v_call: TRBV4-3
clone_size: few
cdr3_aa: CASSLEMGQISPLHF
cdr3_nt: TGCGCCAGCAGCCTCGAAATGGGCCAGATATCACCCCTCCACTTT

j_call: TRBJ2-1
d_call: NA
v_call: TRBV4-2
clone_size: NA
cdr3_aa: CASSQGGLAEPTGGNEQFF
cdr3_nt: TGTGCCAGCAGCCAAGGGGGGCTAGCGGAACCTACCGGGGGCAATGAGCAGTTCTTC

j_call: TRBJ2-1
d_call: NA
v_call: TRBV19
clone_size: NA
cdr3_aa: CASSMMGGGKYNEQFF
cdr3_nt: TGTGCCAGTAGTATGATGGGTGGCGGGAAGTACAATGAGCAGTTCTTC

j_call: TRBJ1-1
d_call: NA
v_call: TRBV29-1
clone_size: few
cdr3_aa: CSTQQGRTEAFF
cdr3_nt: TGCAGCACCCAACAGGGACGCACTGAAGCTTTCTTT

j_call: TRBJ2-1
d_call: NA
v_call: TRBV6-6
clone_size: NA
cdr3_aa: CASSYTGQTYNEQFF
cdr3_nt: TGTGCCAGCAGTTACACAGGGCAAACCTACAATGAGCAGTTCTTC